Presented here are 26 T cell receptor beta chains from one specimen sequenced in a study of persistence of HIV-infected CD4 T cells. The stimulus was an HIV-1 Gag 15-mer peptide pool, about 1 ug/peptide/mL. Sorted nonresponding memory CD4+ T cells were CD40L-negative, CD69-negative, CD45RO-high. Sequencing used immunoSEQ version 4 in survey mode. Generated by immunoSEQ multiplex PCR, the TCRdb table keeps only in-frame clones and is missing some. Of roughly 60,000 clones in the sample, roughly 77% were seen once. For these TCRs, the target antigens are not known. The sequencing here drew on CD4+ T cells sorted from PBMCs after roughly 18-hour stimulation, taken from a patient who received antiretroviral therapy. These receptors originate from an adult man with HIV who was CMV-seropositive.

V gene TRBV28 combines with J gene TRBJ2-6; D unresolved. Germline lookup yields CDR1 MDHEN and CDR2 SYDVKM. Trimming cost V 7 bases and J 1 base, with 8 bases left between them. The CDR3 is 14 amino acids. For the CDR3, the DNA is TGTGCCAGCATGAACCCGTCTGGGGCCAACGTCCTGACTTTC. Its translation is CASMNPSGANVLTF.

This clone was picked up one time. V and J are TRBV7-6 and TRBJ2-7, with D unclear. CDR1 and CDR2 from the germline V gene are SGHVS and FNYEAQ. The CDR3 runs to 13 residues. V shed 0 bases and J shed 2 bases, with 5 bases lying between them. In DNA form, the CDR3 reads TGTGCCAGCAGCTTAGCAGGTACCTACGAGCAGTACTTC. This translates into CASSLAGTYEQYF. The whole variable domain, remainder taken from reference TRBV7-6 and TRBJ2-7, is GAGVSQSPRYKVTKRGQDVALRCDPISGHVSLYWYRQALGQGPEFLTYFNYEAQQDKSGLPNDRFSAERPEGSISTLTIQRTEQRDSAMYRCASSLAGTYEQYFGPGTRLTVT.

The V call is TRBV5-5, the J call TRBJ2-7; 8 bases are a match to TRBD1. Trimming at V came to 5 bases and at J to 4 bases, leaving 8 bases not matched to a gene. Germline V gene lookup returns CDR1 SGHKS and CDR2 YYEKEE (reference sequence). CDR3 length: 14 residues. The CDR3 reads CASRPDRVGYEQYF. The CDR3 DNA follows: TGTGCCAGCAGACCGGACAGGGTTGGGTACGAGCAGTACTTC.

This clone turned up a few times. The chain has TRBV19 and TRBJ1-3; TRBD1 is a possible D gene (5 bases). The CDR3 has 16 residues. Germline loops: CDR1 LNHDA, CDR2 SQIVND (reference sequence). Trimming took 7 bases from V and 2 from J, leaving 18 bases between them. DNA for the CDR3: TGTGCCAGTAAACTTCTGGGCCAGGGCACTGGAAACACCATATATTTT. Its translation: CASKLLGQGTGNTIYF.

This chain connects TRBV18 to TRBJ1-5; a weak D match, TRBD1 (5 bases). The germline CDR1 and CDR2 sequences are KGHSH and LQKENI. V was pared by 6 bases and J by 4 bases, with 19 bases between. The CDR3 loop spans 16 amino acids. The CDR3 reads CASSNRDGEVNQPQHF. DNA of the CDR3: TGTGCCAGCTCGAACCGGGACGGCGAAGTAAATCAGCCCCAGCATTTT.

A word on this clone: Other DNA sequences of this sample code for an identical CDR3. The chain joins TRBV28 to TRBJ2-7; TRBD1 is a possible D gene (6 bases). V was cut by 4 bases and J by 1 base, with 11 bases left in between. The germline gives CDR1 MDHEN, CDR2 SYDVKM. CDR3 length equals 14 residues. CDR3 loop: CASSSTGFSYEQYF. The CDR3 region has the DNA TGTGCCAGCAGTTCGACAGGTTTTTCCTACGAGCAGTACTTC.

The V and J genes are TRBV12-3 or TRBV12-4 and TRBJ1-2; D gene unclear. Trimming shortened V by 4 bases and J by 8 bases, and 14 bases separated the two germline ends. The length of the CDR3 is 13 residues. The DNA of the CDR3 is TGTGCCAGCAGTTCTTACGGGGTCGGAGGCTACACCTTC. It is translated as CASSSYGVGGYTF.

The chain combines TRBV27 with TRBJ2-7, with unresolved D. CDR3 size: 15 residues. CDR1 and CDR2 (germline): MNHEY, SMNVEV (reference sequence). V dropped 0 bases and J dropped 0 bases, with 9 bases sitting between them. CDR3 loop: CASSLSGFSSYEQYF. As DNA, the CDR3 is TGTGCCAGCAGTTTATCAGGTTTTAGCTCCTACGAGCAGTACTTC.

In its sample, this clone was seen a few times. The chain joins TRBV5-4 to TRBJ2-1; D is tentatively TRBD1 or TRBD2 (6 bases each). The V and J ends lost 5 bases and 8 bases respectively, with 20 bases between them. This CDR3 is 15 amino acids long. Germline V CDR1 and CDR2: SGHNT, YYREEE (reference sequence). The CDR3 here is CASSSGTPRGDEQFF. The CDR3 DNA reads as TGTGCCAGCAGTTCCGGGACTCCCAGGGGAGATGAGCAGTTCTTC.

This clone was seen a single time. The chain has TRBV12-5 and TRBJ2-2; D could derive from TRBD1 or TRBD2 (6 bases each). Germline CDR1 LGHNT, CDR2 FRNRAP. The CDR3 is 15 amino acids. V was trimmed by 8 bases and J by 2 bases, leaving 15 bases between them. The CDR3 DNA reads TGTGCTAGTACCTGGGGGGCTACAAACACCGGGGAGCTGTTTTTT. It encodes CASTWGATNTGELFF.

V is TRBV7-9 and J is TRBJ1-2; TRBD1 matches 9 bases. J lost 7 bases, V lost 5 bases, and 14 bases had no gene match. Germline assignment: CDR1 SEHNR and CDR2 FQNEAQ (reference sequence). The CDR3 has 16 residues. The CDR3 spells CASSQGQGNFWGGYTF. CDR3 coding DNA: TGTGCCAGCAGCCAGGGACAGGGAAACTTTTGGGGTGGCTACACCTTC.

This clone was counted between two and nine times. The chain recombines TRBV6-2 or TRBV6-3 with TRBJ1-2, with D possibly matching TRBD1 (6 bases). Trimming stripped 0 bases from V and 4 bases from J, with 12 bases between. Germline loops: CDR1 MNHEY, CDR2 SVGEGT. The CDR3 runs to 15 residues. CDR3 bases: TGTGCCAGCAGTTACTCAGGACAGCAAATCTATGGCTACACCTTC. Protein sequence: CASSYSGQQIYGYTF.

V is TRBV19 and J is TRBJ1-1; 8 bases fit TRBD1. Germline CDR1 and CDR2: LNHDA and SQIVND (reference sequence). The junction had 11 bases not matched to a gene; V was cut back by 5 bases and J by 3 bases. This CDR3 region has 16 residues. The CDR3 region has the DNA TGTGCCAGTAGTCCCTACTCCCCGACAGGGGACACTGAAGCTTTCTTT. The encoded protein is CASSPYSPTGDTEAFF.

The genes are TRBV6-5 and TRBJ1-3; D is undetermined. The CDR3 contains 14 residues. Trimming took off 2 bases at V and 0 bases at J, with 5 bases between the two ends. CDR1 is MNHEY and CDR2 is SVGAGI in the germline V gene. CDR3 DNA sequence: TGTGCCAGCAGTTACCGGGACTCTGGAAACACCATATATTTT. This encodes CASSYRDSGNTIYF.

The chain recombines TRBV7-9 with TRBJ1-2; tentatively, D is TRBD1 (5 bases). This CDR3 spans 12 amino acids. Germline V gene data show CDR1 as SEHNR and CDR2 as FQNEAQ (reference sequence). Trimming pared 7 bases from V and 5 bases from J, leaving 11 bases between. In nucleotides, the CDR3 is TGTGCCAGCATCGGGGGGGATTATGGCTACACCTTC. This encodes CASIGGDYGYTF.

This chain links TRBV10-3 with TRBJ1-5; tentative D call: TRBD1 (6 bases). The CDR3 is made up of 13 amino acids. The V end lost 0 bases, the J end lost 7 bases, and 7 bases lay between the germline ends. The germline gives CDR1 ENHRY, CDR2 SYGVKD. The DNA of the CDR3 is TGTGCCATCAGTGAGTCGGGGGGCCAGCCCCAGCATTTT. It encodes CAISESGGQPQHF.

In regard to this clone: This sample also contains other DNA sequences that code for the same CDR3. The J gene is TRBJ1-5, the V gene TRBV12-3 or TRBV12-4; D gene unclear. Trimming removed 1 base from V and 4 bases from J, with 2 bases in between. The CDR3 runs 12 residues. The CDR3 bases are TGTGCCAGCAGTTTAGGGAATCAGCCCCAGCATTTT. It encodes CASSLGNQPQHF.

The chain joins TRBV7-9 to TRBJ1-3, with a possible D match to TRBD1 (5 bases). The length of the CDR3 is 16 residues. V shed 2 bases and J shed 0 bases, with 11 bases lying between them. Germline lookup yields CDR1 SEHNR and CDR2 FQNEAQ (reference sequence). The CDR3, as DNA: TGTGCCAGCAGCTTATTCGTGGGGGTCTCTGGAAACACCATATATTTT. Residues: CASSLFVGVSGNTIYF.

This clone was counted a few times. Written as DNA, the CDR3 is TGTGCCAGCAGCTCCACGGCCGACAATGAGCAGTTCTTC. It encodes CASSSTADNEQFF. The gene calls are TRBV7-3 and TRBJ2-1; D gene ambiguous. Germline loops: CDR1 SGHTA, CDR2 FQGTGA. The CDR3 extends over 13 amino acids. V shed 4 bases and J shed 5 bases, with 9 bases lying between them.

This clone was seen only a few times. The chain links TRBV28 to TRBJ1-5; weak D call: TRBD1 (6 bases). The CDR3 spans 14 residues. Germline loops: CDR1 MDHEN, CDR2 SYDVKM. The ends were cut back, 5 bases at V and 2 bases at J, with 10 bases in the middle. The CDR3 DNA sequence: TGTGCCAGCAGTGTGAACAGGGGCAATCAGCCCCAGCATTTT. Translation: CASSVNRGNQPQHF. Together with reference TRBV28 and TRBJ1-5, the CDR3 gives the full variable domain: DVKVTQSSRYLVKRTGEKVFLECVQDMDHENMFWYRQDPGLGLRLIYFSYDVKMKEKGDIPEGYSVSREKKERFSLILESASTNQTSMYLCASSVNRGNQPQHFGDGTRLSIL.

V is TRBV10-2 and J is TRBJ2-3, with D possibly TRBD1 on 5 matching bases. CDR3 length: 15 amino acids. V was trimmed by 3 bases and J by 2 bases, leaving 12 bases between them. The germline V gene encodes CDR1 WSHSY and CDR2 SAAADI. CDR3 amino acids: CASSDGQGVTDTQYF. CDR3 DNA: TGCGCCAGCAGTGATGGCCAGGGTGTCACAGATACGCAGTATTTT.

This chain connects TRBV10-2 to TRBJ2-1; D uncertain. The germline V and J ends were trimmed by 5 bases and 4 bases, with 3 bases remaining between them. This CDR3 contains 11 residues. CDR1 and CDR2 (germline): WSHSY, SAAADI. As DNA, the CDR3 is TGCGCCAGCAGTTTGTACAATGAGCAGTTCTTC. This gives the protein CASSLYNEQFF.

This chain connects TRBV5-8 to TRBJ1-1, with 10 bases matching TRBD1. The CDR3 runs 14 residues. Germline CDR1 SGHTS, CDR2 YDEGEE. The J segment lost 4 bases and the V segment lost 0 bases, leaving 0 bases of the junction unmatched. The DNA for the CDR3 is TGTGCCAGCAGCTTGGGGACAGGGGGCACTGAAGCTTTCTTT. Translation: CASSLGTGGTEAFF.

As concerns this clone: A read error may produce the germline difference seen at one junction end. CDR3 loop: CAISGGELSKNIQYF. Written as DNA, the CDR3 is TGTGCCATTAGTGGGGGGGAACTATCCAAAAACATTCAGTACTTC. This chain uses TRBV10-3 with TRBJ2-4, with 7 positions matching TRBD2. CDR1 and CDR2 (germline): ENHRY, SYGVKD. CDR3 length: 15 residues.

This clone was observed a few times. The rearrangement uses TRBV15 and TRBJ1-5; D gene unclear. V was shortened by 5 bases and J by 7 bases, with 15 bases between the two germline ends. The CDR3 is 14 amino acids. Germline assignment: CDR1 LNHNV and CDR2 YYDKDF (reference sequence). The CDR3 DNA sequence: TGTGCCACCAGCGCCGCGATTGGCGGGCAGCCCCAGCATTTT. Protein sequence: CATSAAIGGQPQHF. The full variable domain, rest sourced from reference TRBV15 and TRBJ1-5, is DAMVIQNPRYQVTQFGKPVTLSCSQTLNHNVMYWYQQKSSQAPKLLFHYYDKDFNNEADTPDNFQSRRPNTSFCFLDIRSPGLGDTAMYLCATSAAIGGQPQHFGDGTRLSIL.

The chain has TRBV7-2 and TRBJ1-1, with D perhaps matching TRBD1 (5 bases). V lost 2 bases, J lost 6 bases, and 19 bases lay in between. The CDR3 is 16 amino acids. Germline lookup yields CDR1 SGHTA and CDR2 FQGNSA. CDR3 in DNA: TGTGCCAGCAGCTTACTTTCCACAGGACGAACGGCTGAAGCTTTCTTT. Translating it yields CASSLLSTGRTAEAFF. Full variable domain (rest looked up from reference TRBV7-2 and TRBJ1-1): GAGVSQSPSNKVTEKGKDVELRCDPISGHTALYWYRQSLGQGLEFLIYFQGNSAPDKSGLPSDRFSAERTGGSVSTLTIQRTQQEDSAVYLCASSLLSTGRTAEAFFGQGTRLTVV.